The rows below give T cell receptor beta chains drawn from one sample of a study of shared clonotypes between healthy human individuals. Profiled with immunoSEQ multiplex PCR; TCRdb holds only in-frame clones, not every one. Among about 2.1 million clones listed, about 93% were seen once. The sequenced sample consisted of naive CD8+ T cells from PBMCs. Source of these receptors: a man between 18 and 35 years old in good health. Some clones in this sample may be carry-over from other donors' samples. CDR3s leave out the opening cysteine and the closing phenylalanine or tryptophan. Each record gives: clone size, J gene, V gene, CDR3 length, CDR3 protein. A row's size may be missing; if present it is once, few, many or a size class.

clone_size: NA; j_call: TRBJ2-7; v_call: TRBV19; cdr3_length: 9; cdr3_aa: ASSSHDEQY
clone_size: NA; j_call: TRBJ2-5; v_call: TRBV4-2; cdr3_length: 17; cdr3_aa: ASSQDTFFGTGKQETQY
clone_size: NA; j_call: TRBJ2-3; v_call: TRBV7-8; cdr3_length: 18; cdr3_aa: ASSLELAGGPVNWTDTQY
clone_size: NA; j_call: TRBJ1-4; v_call: TRBV11-2; cdr3_length: 13; cdr3_aa: ASSLVPGGDEKLF
clone_size: NA; j_call: TRBJ2-3; v_call: TRBV7-2; cdr3_length: 14; cdr3_aa: ASSSPPEYFADTQY
clone_size: few; j_call: TRBJ1-4; v_call: TRBV30; cdr3_length: 11; cdr3_aa: AGTGQSREKLF
clone_size: NA; j_call: TRBJ2-1; v_call: TRBV27; cdr3_length: 11; cdr3_aa: ASRTSGYNEQF
clone_size: NA; j_call: TRBJ2-7; v_call: TRBV2; cdr3_length: 16; cdr3_aa: ASSGPERVVVPFYEQY
clone_size: NA; j_call: TRBJ2-7; v_call: TRBV5-1; cdr3_length: 10; cdr3_aa: ASSLDRHEQY
clone_size: NA; j_call: TRBJ1-2; v_call: TRBV4-3; cdr3_length: 12; cdr3_aa: ASSPLGSDYGYT
clone_size: NA; j_call: TRBJ2-7; v_call: TRBV19; cdr3_length: 10; cdr3_aa: ASSSTGYEQY
clone_size: NA; j_call: TRBJ1-6; v_call: TRBV4-1; cdr3_length: 13; cdr3_aa: ASSQEGRLGSPLH
clone_size: NA; j_call: TRBJ2-3; v_call: TRBV10-1; cdr3_length: 11; cdr3_aa: ASSVGRDRPQY
clone_size: NA; j_call: TRBJ1-2; v_call: TRBV27; cdr3_length: 13; cdr3_aa: ASSLSFGNSLGYT
clone_size: NA; j_call: TRBJ1-6; v_call: TRBV4-3; cdr3_length: 12; cdr3_aa: ASSPRGRNSPLH
clone_size: NA; j_call: TRBJ1-5; v_call: TRBV19; cdr3_length: 12; cdr3_aa: ASSMRGSNQPQH
clone_size: NA; j_call: TRBJ2-1; v_call: TRBV7-9; cdr3_length: 14; cdr3_aa: ASSLVDPRSYNEQF
clone_size: NA; j_call: TRBJ1-2; v_call: TRBV29-1; cdr3_length: 10; cdr3_aa: SARTSNYGYT
clone_size: NA; j_call: TRBJ2-5; v_call: TRBV7-9; cdr3_length: 12; cdr3_aa: ASSPVGSRETQY
clone_size: NA; j_call: TRBJ2-3; v_call: TRBV19; cdr3_length: 10; cdr3_aa: ASKDRTDTQY
clone_size: NA; j_call: TRBJ1-2; v_call: TRBV11-2; cdr3_length: 11; cdr3_aa: ASSPGAISGYT
clone_size: NA; j_call: TRBJ2-3; v_call: TRBV6-5; cdr3_length: 14; cdr3_aa: ASSYSAGPRGDTQY
clone_size: NA; j_call: TRBJ2-1; v_call: TRBV4-3; cdr3_length: 14; cdr3_aa: ASSQTSGPSYNEQF
clone_size: NA; j_call: TRBJ2-1; v_call: TRBV9; cdr3_length: 14; cdr3_aa: ASSVAPGLAGHPEF